These 21 T cell receptor beta chains came from one sample sequenced in a study of blood T cell repertoires in COVID-19. Assay: immunoSEQ multiplex PCR; the TCRdb copy retains only in-frame clones and omits some. Of 70,000 to 90,000 clones in the sample, over 70% were seen once. The sample consisted of peripheral blood. The origin of the receptors is a human donor in a cohort sampled during active COVID-19.

J is TRBJ1-5 and V is TRBV6-2 or TRBV6-3, with TRBD1 as a possible D gene (5 bases). The CDR3 length is 15 residues. V dropped 4 bases and J dropped 7 bases, with 17 bases sitting between them. The V gene's germline CDR1 is MNHEY and CDR2 SVGEGT. The CDR3 here is CASSWGGYGRQPQHF. For the CDR3, the DNA is TGTGCCAGCAGTTGGGGGGGGTATGGACGGCAGCCCCAGCATTTT.

V usage is TRBV7-9 and J usage is TRBJ1-2, with D tentatively TRBD1 (6 bases). The germline V and J ends were trimmed by 3 bases and 8 bases, with 13 bases remaining between them. This CDR3 comprises 13 residues. The germline CDR1 and CDR2 sequences are SEHNR and FQNEAQ (reference sequence). The CDR3 DNA sequence: TGTGCCAGCAGCTTCCCGGACAGTGTGGGCTACACCTTC. Protein sequence: CASSFPDSVGYTF.

This rearrangement joins TRBV29-1 to TRBJ2-1; 7 bases are shared with TRBD2. Per germline, CDR1 SQVTM and CDR2 ANQGSEA. The CDR3 runs 16 residues. V was pared by 0 bases and J by 4 bases, with 9 bases of the junction left unmatched. For the CDR3, the DNA is TGCAGCGTTGAAGATGTCGAGGGACTACCTTACAATGAGCAGTTCTTC. It codes for CSVEDVEGLPYNEQFF.

The chain joins TRBV7-3 to TRBJ2-2; D is unclear. The CDR3 is made up of 15 amino acids. The germline gives CDR1 SGHTA, CDR2 FQGTGA. Trimming pared 2 bases from V and 0 bases from J, leaving 7 bases between. In DNA form, the CDR3 reads TGTGCCAGCAGCTTAGCGGCCCCGAACACCGGGGAGCTGTTTTTT. Translating it yields CASSLAAPNTGELFF.

This clone was picked up one time. The chain recombines TRBV11-3 with TRBJ1-2; D ambiguous. The CDR3 extends over 12 amino acids. The V end lost 5 bases, the J end lost 8 bases, and 12 bases lay between the germline ends. Germline CDR1 SGHNT, CDR2 YENEEA. CDR3 nucleotide sequence: TGTGCCAGCAGCCACTCATTTCTGGGCTACACCTTC. Translating it yields CASSHSFLGYTF.

The chain links TRBV11-3 to TRBJ2-3; no reliable D call. The CDR3 is 16 amino acids. CDR1 is SGHNT, CDR2 YENEEA, per germline. Trimming cost V 2 bases and J 4 bases, with 16 bases left between them. The CDR3 here is CASSLLAEIVSDTQYF. The CDR3, as DNA: TGTGCCAGCAGCTTACTCGCGGAAATCGTCTCAGATACGCAGTATTTT.

The chain has TRBV12-3 or TRBV12-4 and TRBJ2-7; D perhaps matches TRBD1 (6 bases). The CDR3 extends over 12 amino acids. Trimming left V 5 bases short and J 6 bases short, with 11 bases between. The DNA for the CDR3 is TGTGCCAGCAGTAGCGACAGGTTCGAGCAGTACTTC. Protein: CASSSDRFEQYF.

This chain uses TRBV27 with TRBJ1-2, with D maybe TRBD1 (5 bases). V lost 10 bases to trimming and J lost 5 bases, with 14 bases between them. Germline CDR1 reads MNHEY; CDR2 reads SMNVEV (reference sequence). CDR3 length: 12 residues. CDR3 coding DNA: TGTGCCACCCAGCTAAGGGGATATGGCTACACCTTC. Its translation is CATQLRGYGYTF.

The chain combines TRBV6-2 or TRBV6-3 with TRBJ2-5, with TRBD2 as a possible D gene (5 bases). The length of the CDR3 is 15 residues. The V gene lost 0 bases and the J gene lost 4 bases, with 12 bases spanning the gap. Germline CDR1 MNHEY, CDR2 SVGEGT. The CDR3 DNA is TGTGCCAGCAGTTACTCCACACTAGGAATAGAGACCCAGTACTTC. It yields the protein CASSYSTLGIETQYF.

V and J are TRBV9 and TRBJ1-6, with 9 bases that match TRBD1. CDR1 SGDLS and CDR2 YYNGEE come from the germline V gene. This CDR3 has 13 amino acids. V lost 3 bases, J lost 10 bases, and 2 bases stayed unmatched. The CDR3 reads CASSAGQGSPLHF. The DNA for the CDR3 is TGTGCCAGCAGCGCCGGACAGGGGTCACCCCTCCACTTT.

V usage is TRBV28 and J usage is TRBJ1-2; possible D gene TRBD1, 6 bases. V was shortened by 7 bases and J by 8 bases, with 20 bases between the two germline ends. Per the germline V gene, CDR1 is MDHEN and CDR2 is SYDVKM. The CDR3 spans 14 residues. CDR3 DNA: TGTGCCAGCACTCCCCCAGGGGAAGGAGGAGGCTACACCTTC. It specifies CASTPPGEGGGYTF.

This chain uses TRBV7-6 with TRBJ2-1; possibly TRBD2 for D (7 bases). Deletions cut 2 bases from V and 0 bases from J, with 14 bases between. CDR1 is SGHVS, CDR2 FNYEAQ, per germline. The CDR3 length is 17 residues. In nucleotides, the CDR3 is TGTGCCAGCAGCTTAAAATTAGGGGGGGGCTCCTACAATGAGCAGTTCTTC. The encoded protein is CASSLKLGGGSYNEQFF.

V usage is TRBV14 and J usage is TRBJ1-1; D not resolved. The ends were cut back, 3 bases at V and 4 bases at J, with 6 bases in the middle. The CDR3 contains 12 residues. Germline loops: CDR1 SGHDN, CDR2 FVKESK. CDR3 region: CASSQGSTEAFF. The CDR3, as DNA: TGTGCCAGCAGCCAGGGGAGCACTGAAGCTTTCTTT.

The V call is TRBV28, the J call TRBJ1-1; D possibly corresponds to TRBD1 (5 bases). The ends were cut back, 6 bases at V and 4 bases at J, with 15 bases in the middle. The V gene's germline CDR1 is MDHEN and CDR2 SYDVKM. The CDR3 has 14 amino acids. The CDR3 nucleotides are TGTGCCAGCAGCACGAGCGGGGGATTCACTGAAGCTTTCTTT. It is translated as CASSTSGGFTEAFF.

This chain uses TRBV25-1 with TRBJ1-1; TRBD1 agrees at 11 bases. Germline V lookup: CDR1 MGHDK, CDR2 SYGVNS. The CDR3 loop spans 15 amino acids. V lost 4 bases to trimming and J lost 5 bases; unmatched junction nucleotides: 6. The CDR3 sequence is CASSVDRGLGTEAFF. In DNA form, the CDR3 reads TGTGCCAGCAGTGTGGACAGGGGGCTGGGAACTGAAGCTTTCTTT.

V usage is TRBV6-5 and J usage is TRBJ2-1; the match to TRBD1 covers 9 bases. Per germline, CDR1 MNHEY and CDR2 SVGAGI. This CDR3 is 13 amino acids long. V gave up 4 bases and J gave up 9 bases; unmatched junction bases: 4. The CDR3: CASSWTGEAEQFF. CDR3 nucleotides: TGTGCCAGCAGTTGGACAGGGGAGGCTGAGCAGTTCTTC.

The gene calls are TRBV5-6 and TRBJ2-1; D possibly corresponds to TRBD2 (7 bases). This CDR3 region has 16 residues. Trimming removed 4 bases from V and 4 bases from J, with 18 bases in between. Germline-derived CDR1 and CDR2 are SGHDT and YYEEEE. CDR3 nucleotide sequence: TGTGCCAGCAGCCCATCGATGGGAGGGGGATACAATGAGCAGTTCTTC. This codes for CASSPSMGGGYNEQFF.

The chain has TRBV6-5 and TRBJ1-3; 9 nucleotides align to TRBD1. The V gene end was trimmed by 5 bases and the J gene end by 4 bases; junction bases not matched to a gene: 6. The CDR3 contains 15 residues. CDR1 MNHEY and CDR2 SVGAGI come from the germline V gene. CDR3 region: CASSPQGAEGNTIYF. In DNA form, the CDR3 reads TGTGCCAGCAGTCCACAGGGGGCAGAAGGAAACACCATATATTTT.

The chain links TRBV29-1 to TRBJ1-3, with D unclear. Per germline, CDR1 SQVTM and CDR2 ANQGSEA. This CDR3 has 14 residues. V lost 7 bases, J lost 0 bases, and 13 bases lay in between. CDR3 protein: CSALEGVSGNTIYF. For the CDR3, the DNA is TGCAGCGCCCTCGAGGGTGTCTCTGGAAACACCATATATTTT.

The rearrangement joins TRBV3-1 (or the pseudogene TRBV3-2) to TRBJ1-4; 8 positions match TRBD1. The V segment lost 4 bases and the J segment 3 bases; nucleotides outside the gene matches: 1. This CDR3 has 14 amino acids. CDR1 is LGHDT and CDR2 is YNNKEL in the germline V gene (reference sequence). CDR3 loop: CASSLGQANEKLFF. The CDR3 DNA reads as TGTGCCAGCAGCCTGGGACAGGCTAATGAAAAACTGTTTTTT.

The chain recombines TRBV7-9 with TRBJ2-7; TRBD2 matches 10 bases. CDR1 is SEHNR, CDR2 FQNEAQ, per germline (reference sequence). The CDR3 extends over 15 amino acids. Unmatched junction bases numbered 6, after V lost 4 bases and J lost 3 bases. The DNA of the CDR3 is TGTGCCAGCAGCTGGAAGCGGGGGGGAGTCTACGAGCAGTACTTC. It specifies CASSWKRGGVYEQYF.